The following is a T cell receptor beta chain sequence with its context. No antigen is known for it. 60 Vbeta and 13 Jbeta primers were used in PCR. Generated by immunoSEQ multiplex PCR, the TCRdb table keeps only in-frame clones and is missing some. The sample includes 130,000 or so clones, 73% of them seen just once. The sample comes from a study of cytomegalovirus exposure and HLA in healthy donors. The study, taken as a whole, reports: High specificity and sensitivity for cytomegalovirus status were reported for the classifier. In a later analysis, TCR beta V- and J-gene trimming was associated with a missense DCLRE1C variant.

Per the germline V gene, CDR1 is MDHEN and CDR2 is SYDVKM. Between the trimmed V and J ends, which lost 5 bases and 2 bases, there was a span of 13 bases. CDR3 length: 14 amino acids. The TCR originated in a woman aged 40 to 50 in good health and CMV-seropositive. Sequencing was carried out using PBMCs. The rearrangement links TRBV28 to TRBJ2-7; the D gene is possibly TRBD1 (5 bases). The CDR3 nucleotides are TGTGCCAGCAGTGACAGCTCTCGAACCTACGAGCAGTACTTC. It encodes CASSDSSRTYEQYF. The full variable domain, in which reference TRBV28 and TRBJ2-7 provide the parts outside the CDR3, is DVKVTQSSRYLVKRTGEKVFLECVQDMDHENMFWYRQDPGLGLRLIYFSYDVKMKEKGDIPEGYSVSREKKERFSLILESASTNQTSMYLCASSDSSRTYEQYFGPGTRLTVT.